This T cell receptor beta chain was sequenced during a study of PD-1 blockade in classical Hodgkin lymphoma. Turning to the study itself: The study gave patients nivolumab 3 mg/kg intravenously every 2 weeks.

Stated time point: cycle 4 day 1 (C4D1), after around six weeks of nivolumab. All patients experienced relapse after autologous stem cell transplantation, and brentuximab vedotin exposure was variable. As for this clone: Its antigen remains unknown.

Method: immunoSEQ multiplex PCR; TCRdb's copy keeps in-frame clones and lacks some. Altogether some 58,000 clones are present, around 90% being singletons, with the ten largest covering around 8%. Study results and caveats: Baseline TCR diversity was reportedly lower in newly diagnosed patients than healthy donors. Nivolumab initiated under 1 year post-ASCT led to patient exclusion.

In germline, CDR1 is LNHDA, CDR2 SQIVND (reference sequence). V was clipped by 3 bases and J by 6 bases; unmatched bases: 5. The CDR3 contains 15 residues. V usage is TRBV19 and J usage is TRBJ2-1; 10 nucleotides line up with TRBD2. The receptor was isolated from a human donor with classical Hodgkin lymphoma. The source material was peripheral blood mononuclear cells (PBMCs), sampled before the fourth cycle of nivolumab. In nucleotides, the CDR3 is TGTGCCAGTAGTATTTCTAGCGGGAGCGGCAATGAGCAGTTCTTC. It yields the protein CASSISSGSGNEQFF.